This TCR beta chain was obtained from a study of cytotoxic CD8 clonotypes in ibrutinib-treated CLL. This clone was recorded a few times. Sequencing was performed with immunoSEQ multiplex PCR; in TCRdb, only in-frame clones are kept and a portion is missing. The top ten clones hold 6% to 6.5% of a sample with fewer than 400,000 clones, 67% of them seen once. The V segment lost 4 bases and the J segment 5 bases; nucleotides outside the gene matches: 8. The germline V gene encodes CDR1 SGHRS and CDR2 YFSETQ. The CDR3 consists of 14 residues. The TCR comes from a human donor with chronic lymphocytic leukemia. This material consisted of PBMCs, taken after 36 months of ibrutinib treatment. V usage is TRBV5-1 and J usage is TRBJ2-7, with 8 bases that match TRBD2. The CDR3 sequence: CASSPAGLDDEQYF. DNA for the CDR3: TGCGCCAGCAGCCCGGCGGGACTAGATGACGAGCAGTACTTC. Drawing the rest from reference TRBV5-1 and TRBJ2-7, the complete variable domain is KAGVTQTPRYLIKTRGQQVTLSCSPISGHRSVSWYQQTPGQGLQFLFEYFSETQRNKGNFPGRFSGRQFSNSRSEMNVSTLELGDSALYLCASSPAGLDDEQYFGPGTRLTVT.